A single sample is the source of the 2 T cell receptor beta chains below, sequenced in a study of blood T cell repertoires in COVID-19 (TCRdb year 2020). Preparation of the library involved the immunoSEQ multiplex PCR assay. In its TCRdb copy, this immuneACCESS table keeps in-frame sequences only and misses some clones. Where compared with another copy, unresolved V genes explain less than half of these, and the others have no known cause. This sample comprises about 190,000 clones, around 83% of them detected only once. Together, the top ten hold under 3% of the sample. The sequenced sample consisted of peripheral blood. All receptors come from a woman aged 30 to 39 with active or convalescent COVID-19.

V and J are TRBV27 and TRBJ2-7, with a tentative D call TRBD2 (6 bases). This CDR3 has 16 amino acids. Germline V CDR1 and CDR2: MNHEY, SMNVEV (reference sequence). Trimming pared 3 bases from V and 2 bases from J, leaving 17 bases between. Here the CDR3 reads CASSFVRGTSTYEQYF. The CDR3 DNA reads as TGTGCCAGCAGTTTTGTGCGGGGAACGTCGACCTACGAGCAGTACTTC.

This chain uses TRBV27 with TRBJ2-5; 7 positions agree with TRBD2. The CDR3 totals 16 residues. CDR1 is MNHEY, CDR2 SMNVEV, per germline (reference sequence). Germline trimming cut 6 bases from V and 2 bases from J; bases unmatched to any gene: 12. This CDR3 reads CASRGRVTLQQETQYF. DNA of the CDR3: TGTGCCAGCAGGGGGAGGGTTACCCTACAGCAAGAGACCCAGTACTTC.